The 26 T cell receptor beta chains below were found in one sample sequenced in a study of cytomegalovirus exposure and HLA in healthy donors. Primers: 60 Vbeta forward and 13 Jbeta reverse. The data were produced by immunoSEQ multiplex PCR, yet TCRdb's version contains in-frame clones alone and is incomplete. Of around 100,000 clones in the sample, about four fifths are singletons; the top ten hold roughly 3.4%. The specimen was PBMCs. These receptors were taken from a man under 40 in good health and CMV-seropositive.

V is TRBV28 and J is TRBJ2-5, with a weak D call TRBD1 (6 bases). The CDR3 runs to 13 residues. Germline V gives CDR1 MDHEN, CDR2 SYDVKM. V dropped 3 bases and J dropped 1 base, with 6 bases sitting between them. CDR3 nucleotide sequence: TGTGCCAGCAGTTTGGGGGCCCAAGAGACCCAGTACTTC. Encoded protein: CASSLGAQETQYF.

CDR3 region: CASSELGLQETQYF. In DNA, the CDR3 is TGTGCCAGCAGTGAATTGGGGCTCCAAGAGACCCAGTACTTC. The V and J genes are TRBV25-1 and TRBJ2-5, with D possibly TRBD1 on 5 matching bases. Germline CDR1 reads MGHDK; CDR2 reads SYGVNS. The CDR3 covers 14 residues. Trimming cost V 1 base and J 1 base, with 7 bases left between them.

This clone has only one observation. In DNA, the CDR3 is TGTGCCAGCAGCTTCGAAGGGAGCGGTCCCTACGAGCAGTACTTC. Translating gives CASSFEGSGPYEQYF. The gene calls are TRBV11-2 and TRBJ2-7; D possibly corresponds to TRBD2 (5 bases). V was pared by 3 bases and J by 2 bases, with 14 bases between. Germline-derived CDR1 and CDR2 are SGHAT and FQNNGV. The CDR3 contains 15 residues.

The chain has TRBV9 and TRBJ2-7, with D perhaps matching TRBD1 (6 bases). Germline V gene lookup returns CDR1 SGDLS and CDR2 YYNGEE. Between the trimmed V and J ends, which lost 2 bases and 5 bases, there was a span of 14 bases. CDR3 size: 14 residues. The CDR3 DNA sequence: TGTGCCAGCAGCGTGGGCCTCGCAGGGGACGAGCAGTACTTC. Protein: CASSVGLAGDEQYF.

The chain has TRBV21-1 and TRBJ2-2; the table's TRBD1 call for D was not verified on the DNA. TRBV21-1 is tagged as a pseudogene. The CDR3 totals 16 residues. In DNA form, the CDR3 reads TGTGCCAGCAGCAAATTAGGGGACAATGAGACCGGGGAGCTGTTTTTT. It specifies CASSKLGDNETGELFF.

The chain couples TRBV5-6 to TRBJ1-6; 8 bases map to TRBD1. CDR1 and CDR2 from the germline V gene are SGHDT and YYEEEE. The CDR3 has 16 amino acids. V gave up 4 bases and J gave up 5 bases; unmatched junction bases: 8. The DNA of the CDR3 is TGTGCCAGCAGCCCACCCTGGACAGGGAATAATTCACCCCTCCACTTT. Protein product: CASSPPWTGNNSPLHF.

This chain joins TRBV7-2 and TRBJ1-1, with 9 bases matching TRBD1. V was pared by 6 bases and J by 0 bases, with 8 bases of the junction left unmatched. The CDR3 totals 16 residues. Germline CDR1 SGHTA, CDR2 FQGNSA. CDR3 sequence: CASRTRDRALNTEAFF. CDR3 nucleotide sequence: TGTGCCAGCAGGACCCGGGACAGGGCTTTGAACACTGAAGCTTTCTTT.

The chain combines TRBV6-5 with TRBJ1-2, with 10 bases lining up with TRBD1. The CDR3 has 15 amino acids. V lost 5 bases and J lost 8; bases outside the gene matches: 11. From germline, CDR1 is MNHEY and CDR2 SVGAGI. CDR3 sequence: CASSKDRGLVVGYTF. CDR3 nucleotides: TGTGCCAGCAGTAAAGACAGGGGGCTTGTAGTGGGCTACACCTTC.

The CDR3 DNA sequence: TGTGCCATCAGTGACACCCTAGCGGGAGGTTCCGAGCAGTACTTC. Its protein product is CAISDTLAGGSEQYF. The chain uses TRBV10-3 and TRBJ2-7, with 11 bases identical to TRBD2. CDR3 length: 15 amino acids. V dropped 3 bases and J dropped 6; count of bases not matched to a gene: 7. CDR1 ENHRY and CDR2 SYGVKD come from the germline V gene.

In its sample, this clone was seen once. The rearrangement joins TRBV29-1 to TRBJ1-5; 10 nucleotides align to TRBD1. CDR1 and CDR2 from the germline V gene are SQVTM and ANQGSEA. The CDR3 length is 13 residues. Germline trimming cut 4 bases from V and 5 bases from J; bases unmatched to any gene: 2. CDR3 DNA: TGCAGCGTTGGTGGGACAGGGGATCAGCCCCAGCATTTT. This gives the protein CSVGGTGDQPQHF.

This rearrangement joins TRBV28 to TRBJ2-1; tentative D call: TRBD2 (7 bases). Trimming stripped 7 bases from V and 4 bases from J, with 14 bases between. The CDR3 extends over 14 amino acids. Per the germline V gene, CDR1 is MDHEN and CDR2 is SYDVKM. CDR3 residues: CASKGGARYNEQFF. The CDR3 DNA reads as TGTGCCAGCAAGGGGGGGGCGCGGTACAATGAGCAGTTCTTC. Using reference TRBV28 and TRBJ2-1 for the parts outside the CDR3, the full variable domain is DVKVTQSSRYLVKRTGEKVFLECVQDMDHENMFWYRQDPGLGLRLIYFSYDVKMKEKGDIPEGYSVSREKKERFSLILESASTNQTSMYLCASKGGARYNEQFFGPGTRLTVL.

The chain carries TRBV29-1 and TRBJ2-7, with 9 nucleotides matching TRBD2. Germline loops: CDR1 SQVTM, CDR2 ANQGSEA. J lost 1 base, V lost 6 bases, and 7 bases had no gene match. The CDR3 loop spans 14 amino acids. The CDR3: CSVGIAGESYEQYF. CDR3 nucleotides: TGCAGCGTAGGTATAGCGGGAGAGTCCTACGAGCAGTACTTC.

The chain links TRBV11-3 to TRBJ2-7, with TRBD2 identical over 8 bases. The CDR3 length is 17 residues. The V segment lost 0 bases and the J segment 6 bases; nucleotides outside the gene matches: 13. Germline assignment: CDR1 SGHNT and CDR2 YENEEA. The CDR3 here is CASSLDGGGTSNGEQYF. The CDR3 bases are TGTGCCAGCAGCTTAGATGGGGGAGGGACTAGTAACGGCGAGCAGTACTTC.

The chain joins TRBV14 to TRBJ2-2, with D tentatively TRBD1 (6 bases). CDR3 length equals 14 residues. Germline CDR1 and CDR2: SGHDN and FVKESK. Trimming shortened V by 2 bases and J by 5 bases, and 9 bases separated the two germline ends. DNA for the CDR3: TGTGCCAGCAGCCAAATAACAGGGACCGGGGAGCTGTTTTTT. Protein: CASSQITGTGELFF.

This clone was counted only a few times. The rearrangement links TRBV11-3 to TRBJ2-2, with D unresolved. CDR1 SGHNT and CDR2 YENEEA come from the germline V gene. This CDR3 spans 13 amino acids. The V end lost 5 bases, the J end lost 2 bases, and 6 bases lay between the germline ends. The CDR3: CASSPPNTGELFF. Written as DNA, the CDR3 is TGTGCCAGCAGCCCCCCAAACACCGGGGAGCTGTTTTTT.

The chain has TRBV29-1 and TRBJ2-2; D not resolved. Trimming shortened V by 4 bases and J by 2 bases, and 11 bases separated the two germline ends. The CDR3 totals 14 residues. Germline V gene lookup returns CDR1 SQVTM and CDR2 ANQGSEA. For the CDR3, the DNA is TGCAGCGTTGTTCGGGTCGGCAACACCGGGGAGCTGTTTTTT. Protein sequence: CSVVRVGNTGELFF.

V is TRBV19 and J is TRBJ2-7; 7 bases match TRBD2. The ends lost 6 bases at V and 4 bases at J; junction bases unmatched: 9. The germline V gene encodes CDR1 LNHDA and CDR2 SQIVND (reference sequence). This CDR3 contains 14 residues. CDR3 nucleotides: TGTGCCAGTAGCCCCGGCGGGAGACGGTACGAGCAGTACTTC. Its protein product is CASSPGGRRYEQYF.

The CDR3 region has the DNA TGTGCCAGCAGTGACGGGACAGGGGACCTAACCTCAACTAATGAAAAACTGTTTTTT. Protein product: CASSDGTGDLTSTNEKLFF. The V call is TRBV27, the J call TRBJ1-4; 10 bases fit TRBD1. The CDR3 is 19 amino acids. After removal of 5 bases from V and 0 bases from J, the junction contained 12 bases not matched to a gene. The germline CDR1 and CDR2 sequences are MNHEY and SMNVEV (reference sequence).

This rearrangement joins TRBV6-5 to TRBJ2-1, with D possibly TRBD1 on 5 matching bases. Per the germline V gene, CDR1 is MNHEY and CDR2 is SVGAGI. Trimming removed 6 bases from V and 10 bases from J, with 16 bases in between. The CDR3 is 13 residues long. CDR3 nucleotides: TGTGCCAGCAGGGCAGGGTATACGGAGGAGCAGTTCTTC. As protein: CASRAGYTEEQFF.

This chain joins TRBV9 and TRBJ2-2; 10 nucleotides agree with TRBD1. From germline, CDR1 is SGDLS and CDR2 YYNGEE. The trim removed 3 bases at V and 4 bases at J, leaving 6 bases unmatched. The CDR3 consists of 16 residues. CDR3 coding DNA: TGTGCCAGCAGCGGGGGACAGGGGATGGGCACCGGGGAGCTGTTTTTT. This encodes CASSGGQGMGTGELFF.

The chain uses TRBV28 and TRBJ2-1, with a possible D match to TRBD2 (5 bases). Deletions cut 3 bases from V and 0 bases from J, with 12 bases between. Germline-derived CDR1 and CDR2 are MDHEN and SYDVKM. CDR3 length equals 16 residues. The CDR3 sequence is CASSFPGSSSYNEQFF. The CDR3 DNA reads as TGTGCCAGCAGTTTTCCGGGGAGCAGCTCCTACAATGAGCAGTTCTTC.

This clone has just one count. J is TRBJ2-3 and V is TRBV29-1, with 9 nucleotides matching TRBD2. In germline, CDR1 is SQVTM, CDR2 ANQGSEA. This CDR3 spans 11 amino acids. As DNA, the CDR3 is TGCGCGGAGGTAGCGGGAGCTACGCAGTATTTT. This codes for CAEVAGATQYF.

This clone is a singleton in its sample. The J gene is TRBJ1-1, the V gene TRBV6-5, with D unclear. The V end was cut by 8 bases, the J end by 0 bases, with 13 bases between. In germline, CDR1 is MNHEY, CDR2 SVGAGI. The CDR3 loop spans 14 amino acids. The CDR3 region has the DNA TGTGCCAGCGTTCAACAGATCATGAACACTGAAGCTTTCTTT. Its translation is CASVQQIMNTEAFF.

The gene calls are TRBV7-8 and TRBJ2-7, with TRBD1 as a possible D gene (6 bases). The CDR3 is made up of 12 amino acids. CDR1 is SGHVS, CDR2 FQNEAQ, per germline. V lost 3 bases, J lost 7 bases, and 10 bases lay in between. This CDR3 is CASSLGAWEQYF. DNA of the CDR3: TGTGCCAGCAGCTTGGGGGCGTGGGAGCAGTACTTC.

V is TRBV14 and J is TRBJ2-3, with D hard to call. V gave up 0 bases and J gave up 9 bases, with 10 bases separating them. Germline CDR1 and CDR2: SGHDN and FVKESK. CDR3 length equals 13 residues. The CDR3 loop reads CASSQDHVGTQYF. CDR3 coding DNA: TGTGCCAGCAGCCAAGATCACGTCGGGACGCAGTATTTT. The whole variable domain, remainder taken from reference TRBV14 and TRBJ2-3, is EAGVTQFPSHSVIEKGQTVTLRCDPISGHDNLYWYRRVMGKEIKFLLHFVKESKQDESGMPNNRFLAERTGGTYSTLKVQPAELEDSGVYFCASSQDHVGTQYFGPGTRLTVL.

J is TRBJ1-1 and V is TRBV19, with D perhaps matching TRBD1 (6 bases). Trimming removed 11 bases from V and 1 base from J, with 20 bases in between. Germline V lookup: CDR1 LNHDA, CDR2 SQIVND (reference sequence). The CDR3 runs 15 residues. This CDR3 reads CAVWAGAKGNTEAFF. The CDR3 DNA is TGTGCCGTCTGGGCAGGGGCGAAGGGGAACACTGAAGCTTTCTTT.